This entry lists 23 T cell receptor beta chains sequenced from one sample in a study of T-cell reconstitution after alpha-beta-depleted transplantation in children. Unique molecular identifiers were built into the TCRbeta library. Via MiXCR, TCRdb re-called the PCR reads, giving one row per CDR3 protein. This table has under 850,000 distinct CDR3 sequences, under 15% appearing once. Sequenced material: PBMCs, taken before TCRalphabeta/CD19-depleted stem cell transplant. These receptors all stem from a girl aged 2 to 9 with congenital amegakaryocytic thrombocytopenia, due to receive a stem cell transplant.

This clonotype was observed at least ten times. The J gene is TRBJ1-4, the V gene TRBV5-1; 7 bases line up with TRBD1. The CDR3 contains 16 residues. CDR1 and CDR2 from the germline V gene are SGHRS and YFSETQ. After removal of 0 bases from V and 6 bases from J, the junction contained 8 bases not matched to a gene. CDR3 amino acids: CASSLGDSLAYEKLFF. The DNA for the CDR3 is TGCGCCAGCAGCTTGGGGGACAGTCTCGCTTATGAAAAACTGTTTTTT.

The sample holds a few counts of this clonotype. The chain employs TRBV27 and TRBJ2-7; TRBD2 aligns across 13 bases. This CDR3 has 13 amino acids. V lost 7 bases and J lost 9; bases outside the gene matches: 6. CDR1 is MNHEY, CDR2 SMNVEV, per germline (reference sequence). CDR3 in amino acids: CASTGTSGTRQYF. Written as DNA, the CDR3 is TGTGCCAGCACCGGGACTAGCGGGACCAGGCAGTACTTC.

The chain is built from TRBV3-1 and TRBJ1-2, with 7 nucleotides matching TRBD1. The CDR3 runs to 14 residues. CDR1 and CDR2 (germline): LGHDT, YNNKEL (reference sequence). V dropped 4 bases and J dropped 4; count of bases not matched to a gene: 6. CDR3 residues: CASSPLSGGYGYTF. DNA for the CDR3: TGTGCCAGCAGCCCGTTATCAGGGGGCTATGGCTACACCTTC.

This clonotype was observed a few times. This chain connects TRBV10-3 to TRBJ2-3; TRBD2 aligns across 11 bases. The V segment lost 1 base and the J segment 5 bases; nucleotides outside the gene matches: 2. There are 15 residues in the CDR3. CDR1 and CDR2 (germline): ENHRY, SYGVKD. The CDR3 loop is CAISEFLAGGDTQYF. CDR3 nucleotides: TGTGCCATCAGTGAGTTTCTAGCGGGAGGAGATACGCAGTATTTT.

The V call is TRBV12-3 or TRBV12-4, the J call TRBJ2-4; the match to TRBD2 covers 10 bases. There are 19 residues in the CDR3. V lost 6 bases and J lost 0; bases outside the gene matches: 14. The CDR3 region has the DNA TGTGCCAGCAGGTCCCTAGCGGGAGTCAGTTTGCTAGCCAAAAACATTCAGTACTTC. Protein product: CASRSLAGVSLLAKNIQYF.

The sample holds a few counts of this clonotype. The chain joins TRBV15 to TRBJ2-7, with TRBD1 matching over 9 bases. J gave up 4 bases and V 4 bases, and 5 bases lay outside the gene matches. The germline gives CDR1 LNHNV, CDR2 YYDKDF (reference sequence). This CDR3 is built from 14 residues. The CDR3 DNA is TGTGCCACCAGCACAGGACAGGGGACTTACGAGCAGTACTTC. Translating it yields CATSTGQGTYEQYF.

The chain couples TRBV20-1 to TRBJ2-1; no reliable D call. The ends were cut back, 6 bases at V and 3 bases at J, with 15 bases in the middle. Per germline, CDR1 DFQATT and CDR2 SNEGSKA (reference sequence). The CDR3 consists of 14 residues. Here the CDR3 DNA reads TGCAGTGCCCGAGGCCAAGGGAACTACAATGAGCAGTTCTTC. Its protein is CSARGQGNYNEQFF.

This clonotype appeared many times. The chain recombines TRBV20-1 with TRBJ2-5; TRBD2 matches 7 bases. Losses at the gene ends were 6 bases for V and 9 bases for J; bases not matched to a gene: 10. Germline V gene lookup returns CDR1 DFQATT and CDR2 SNEGSKA (reference sequence). This CDR3 has 12 residues. The CDR3 DNA is TGCAGTGCCAGGGCCGGGGGGAAGGCCCAGTACTTC. Protein product: CSARAGGKAQYF.

The rearrangement uses TRBV20-1 and TRBJ2-7; TRBD2 might be the D (5 bases). Trimming cost V 3 bases and J 3 bases, with 15 bases left between them. The CDR3 spans 14 residues. Germline CDR1 reads DFQATT; CDR2 reads SNEGSKA (reference sequence). The CDR3 region is CSASGESGHYEQYF. The CDR3 coding sequence is TGCAGTGCTAGTGGGGAGTCCGGGCACTACGAGCAGTACTTC.

This clonotype was seen repeatedly, ten times or more. V is TRBV5-1 and J is TRBJ2-1; TRBD2 might be the D (6 bases). The germline V gene encodes CDR1 SGHRS and CDR2 YFSETQ. The CDR3 runs 15 residues. The V and J ends lost 0 bases and 7 bases respectively, with 14 bases between them. DNA of the CDR3: TGCGCCAGCAGCTTGGAAAACGGGAGTGAGAATGAGCAGTTCTTC. Its translation is CASSLENGSENEQFF.

This clonotype was counted between two and nine times. The chain joins TRBV20-1 to TRBJ2-4, with unresolved D. Germline lookup yields CDR1 DFQATT and CDR2 SNEGSKA (reference sequence). This CDR3 region has 13 residues. Trimming took off 6 bases at V and 0 bases at J, with 9 bases between the two ends. The CDR3 coding sequence is TGCAGTGCCCTAAAACTAGCCAAAAACATTCAGTACTTC. Protein: CSALKLAKNIQYF.

This clonotype was seen only a few times. This chain joins TRBV7-7 and TRBJ2-1; TRBD2 matches 12 bases. The ends lost 3 bases at V and 10 bases at J; junction bases unmatched: 16. This CDR3 comprises 18 residues. The V gene's germline CDR1 is SSHAT and CDR2 FNYEAQ (reference sequence). The CDR3 region has the DNA TGTGCCAGCAGCTTTTCGATCTCTACTGGGCTAGCGGGAGGGGAGCAGTTCTTC. Amino acid sequence: CASSFSISTGLAGGEQFF.

The chain joins TRBV11-2 to TRBJ2-1; TRBD2 matches at 7 bases. Germline CDR1 and CDR2: SGHAT and FQNNGV. The CDR3 sequence is 17 residues long. J gave up 4 bases and V 0 bases, and 9 bases lay outside the gene matches. In DNA, the CDR3 is TGTGCCAGCAGCTTAGAAGGGGCGGGAGACTTTTACAATGAGCAGTTCTTC. Translated, it gives CASSLEGAGDFYNEQFF.

This clonotype was counted at least ten times. The chain has TRBV7-2 and TRBJ1-1; 8 bases line up with TRBD1. V lost 4 bases to trimming and J lost 4 bases; unmatched junction nucleotides: 2. This CDR3 has 13 residues. CDR1 is SGHTA, CDR2 FQGNSA, per germline. The CDR3 protein is CASSWGTGTEAFF. The CDR3 region has the DNA TGTGCCAGCAGCTGGGGGACAGGCACTGAAGCTTTCTTT.

CDR3: CASSPSPGRAGEQFF. CDR3 bases: TGTGCCAGCAGCCCCTCCCCCGGGAGGGCTGGTGAGCAGTTCTTC. The V call is TRBV7-6, the J call TRBJ2-1, with 8 bases identical to TRBD2. V shed 5 bases, J shed 9 bases, and the junction held 12 bases outside the gene matches. Germline V CDR1 and CDR2: SGHVS, FNYEAQ. CDR3 length: 15 residues.

This clonotype came up many times. The chain carries TRBV7-2 and TRBJ1-2, with D uncertain. This CDR3 spans 13 amino acids. The V gene's germline CDR1 is SGHTA and CDR2 FQGNSA. The germline V and J ends were trimmed by 5 bases and 5 bases, with 12 bases remaining between them. The CDR3 nucleotides read TGTGCCAGCAGCCGACGGACTGATTATGGCTACACCTTC. As protein: CASSRRTDYGYTF.

This chain links TRBV20-1 with TRBJ2-5, with a tentative D call TRBD2 (5 bases). Deletions cut 3 bases from V and 5 bases from J, with 10 bases between. Germline loops: CDR1 DFQATT, CDR2 SNEGSKA (reference sequence). This CDR3 has 12 residues. Written as DNA, the CDR3 is TGCAGTGCTAGTCGGGGATTCGAGACCCAGTACTTC. Residues: CSASRGFETQYF.

This clonotype has just a few counts. This chain links TRBV20-1 with TRBJ2-1; TRBD2 matches 10 bases. Trimming took 1 base from V and 5 from J; bases not matched to a gene: 5. The CDR3 is 15 residues long. The V gene's germline CDR1 is DFQATT and CDR2 SNEGSKA (reference sequence). The CDR3 nucleotides read TGCAGTGCTAGAGCCCTAGCGGGGGACAACAATGAGCAGTTCTTC. Protein sequence: CSARALAGDNNEQFF.

In its sample, this clonotype was seen many times. Compared with germline, one end of the junction differs, possibly owing to a read error. This rearrangement joins TRBV14 to TRBJ2-7, with D tentatively TRBD1 (6 bases). CDR1 is SGHDN, CDR2 FVKESK, per germline. The CDR3 has 14 amino acids. CDR3 protein: CASSQELGLTGYEF. The CDR3, as DNA: TGTGCCAGCAGTCAAGAGTTGGGGTTGACAGGCTATGAATTC.

This clonotype appeared many times. The rearrangement uses TRBV20-1 and TRBJ2-1; 8 bases fit TRBD1. Per germline, CDR1 DFQATT and CDR2 SNEGSKA (reference sequence). V was clipped by 4 bases and J by 6 bases; unmatched bases: 8. This CDR3 has 14 residues. The CDR3 protein is CSAMGTGPLNEQFF. CDR3 DNA sequence: TGCAGTGCTATGGGGACAGGTCCCCTCAATGAGCAGTTCTTC.

The V gene is TRBV27, the J gene TRBJ2-7; either TRBD1 or TRBD2 may fit D (5 bases each). Germline V gene data show CDR1 as MNHEY and CDR2 as SMNVEV (reference sequence). V was pared by 5 bases and J by 4 bases, with 24 bases between. The CDR3 has 17 residues. The CDR3 sequence is CASSPQLGVPGPYEQYF. The CDR3 DNA is TGTGCCAGCAGTCCCCAGTTGGGGGTTCCGGGGCCATACGAGCAGTACTTC.

DNA for the CDR3: TGTGCCAGCTCACCACGGGAGGATTCTGCAGATACGCAGTATTTT. This sequence encodes CASSPREDSADTQYF. The gene calls are TRBV18 and TRBJ2-3; tentative D call: TRBD2 (6 bases). V was shortened by 1 base and J by 4 bases, with 12 bases between the two germline ends. CDR1 KGHSH and CDR2 LQKENI come from the germline V gene. The CDR3 loop spans 15 amino acids.

This clonotype has only a few counts. This chain joins TRBV5-1 and TRBJ2-2; D is perhaps TRBD2 (6 bases). Germline values: CDR1 SGHRS, CDR2 YFSETQ. V was pared by 4 bases and J by 1 base, with 17 bases between. The CDR3 covers 17 residues. The CDR3 loop reads CASSHTGTLLNTGELFF. The CDR3 DNA sequence: TGCGCCAGCAGCCACACCGGGACTCTTCTGAACACCGGGGAGCTGTTTTTT.